These T cell receptor beta chains were read from a single sample in a study of memory CD4+ T cells and cytomegalovirus serostatus. Clones were sequenced by immunoSEQ multiplex PCR, and TCRdb holds only the in-frame ones, with some missing. The sample holds about 61,000 clones; 82% are singletons and the top ten take around 0.9%. The sequencing sample was made of memory CD4+ T cells from blood. These receptor sequences come from an adult in good health and CMV-seronegative. Each CDR3 is given with its conserved first and last residue. D genes are given only for firm matches. Size is omitted from some rows. Given values are once, few, many or a class for expanded clones.

clone_size: few; d_call: NA; v_call: TRBV9; j_call: TRBJ2-1; cdr3_aa: CASSGQLSSNEQFF; cdr3_nt: TGTGCCAGCAGCGGCCAGTTATCTTCCAATGAGCAGTTCTTC
clone_size: once; d_call: NA; v_call: TRBV6-5; j_call: TRBJ2-1; cdr3_aa: CASSYSTSSYNEQFF; cdr3_nt: TGTGCCAGCAGTTACTCGACGTCCTCCTACAATGAGCAGTTCTTC
clone_size: NA; d_call: NA; v_call: TRBV5-5; j_call: TRBJ2-3; cdr3_aa: CASSFGFAPDTQYF; cdr3_nt: TGTGCCAGCAGCTTTGGGTTTGCTCCAGATACGCAGTATTTT
clone_size: NA; d_call: NA; v_call: TRBV29-1; j_call: TRBJ2-3; cdr3_aa: CSAPGQGDWNTQYF; cdr3_nt: TGCAGCGCCCCCGGGCAGGGAGACTGGAATACGCAGTATTTT
clone_size: NA; d_call: NA; v_call: TRBV4-1; j_call: TRBJ1-1; cdr3_aa: CASSQGVLGRRMNTEAFF; cdr3_nt: TGCGCCAGCAGCCAAGGGGTCCTTGGAAGGAGGATGAACACTGAAGCTTTCTTT
clone_size: NA; d_call: TRBD1; v_call: TRBV7-9; j_call: TRBJ1-5; cdr3_aa: CASSHGTASQPQHF; cdr3_nt: TGTGCCAGCAGCCACGGGACAGCCAGTCAGCCCCAGCATTTT
clone_size: NA; d_call: NA; v_call: TRBV6-1; j_call: TRBJ2-3; cdr3_aa: CASSEAAGLADTQYF; cdr3_nt: TGTGCCAGCAGTGAAGCGGCAGGGCTGGCAGATACGCAGTATTTT
clone_size: NA; d_call: NA; v_call: TRBV7-6; j_call: TRBJ1-4; cdr3_aa: CASSLSREKLFF; cdr3_nt: TGTGCCAGCAGCTTATCGAGGGAAAAACTGTTTTTT
clone_size: few; d_call: TRBD1; v_call: TRBV28; j_call: TRBJ2-5; cdr3_aa: CASSLLIFDRGRGETQYF; cdr3_nt: TGTGCCAGCAGTTTGCTGATTTTCGACAGGGGGCGTGGGGAGACCCAGTACTTC
clone_size: NA; d_call: NA; v_call: TRBV11-3; j_call: TRBJ2-1; cdr3_aa: CASSLGSYDEQFF; cdr3_nt: TGTGCCAGCAGCTTAGGGAGCTACGATGAGCAGTTCTTC
clone_size: NA; d_call: NA; v_call: TRBV2; j_call: TRBJ1-5; cdr3_aa: CASSGGQGGGQPQHF; cdr3_nt: TGTGCCAGCAGTGGCGGGCAGGGTGGAGGTCAGCCCCAGCATTTT
clone_size: NA; d_call: NA; v_call: TRBV7-3; j_call: TRBJ2-2; cdr3_aa: CASSLQGRELFF; cdr3_nt: TGTGCCAGCAGCTTACAGGGGCGGGAGCTGTTTTTT
clone_size: NA; d_call: TRBD1; v_call: TRBV19; j_call: TRBJ2-7; cdr3_aa: CASSARQGIHEQYF; cdr3_nt: TGTGCCAGTAGTGCACGACAGGGGATCCACGAGCAGTACTTC
clone_size: NA; d_call: NA; v_call: TRBV7-2; j_call: TRBJ1-1; cdr3_aa: CASSLVAGFTEAFF; cdr3_nt: TGTGCCAGCAGCTTAGTCGCGGGTTTCACTGAAGCTTTCTTT
clone_size: NA; d_call: NA; v_call: TRBV19; j_call: TRBJ1-3; cdr3_aa: CASKTEYSGNTIYF; cdr3_nt: TGTGCCAGTAAGACAGAATACTCTGGAAACACCATATATTTT
clone_size: once; d_call: NA; v_call: TRBV2; j_call: TRBJ1-5; cdr3_aa: CASSSRGSNQPQHF; cdr3_nt: TGTGCCAGCAGTTCCCGGGGTAGCAATCAGCCCCAGCATTTT
clone_size: once; d_call: NA; v_call: TRBV4-1; j_call: TRBJ2-1; cdr3_aa: CASSQLVDKRSSYNEQFF; cdr3_nt: TGCGCCAGCAGCCAATTAGTGGACAAACGGAGCTCCTACAATGAGCAGTTCTTC
clone_size: NA; d_call: TRBD2; v_call: TRBV15; j_call: TRBJ2-1; cdr3_aa: CATGGLAGSSYNEQFF; cdr3_nt: TGTGCCACCGGAGGACTAGCGGGAAGCTCCTACAATGAGCAGTTCTTC
clone_size: few; d_call: TRBD1; v_call: TRBV7-9; j_call: TRBJ1-3; cdr3_aa: CASSFGQGASSNTIYF; cdr3_nt: TGTGCCAGCAGCTTCGGACAGGGGGCCAGTTCGAACACCATATATTTT
clone_size: NA; d_call: NA; v_call: TRBV2; j_call: TRBJ1-5; cdr3_aa: CASSTNKQPQHF; cdr3_nt: TGTGCCAGCAGTACCAACAAACAGCCCCAGCATTTT
clone_size: NA; d_call: NA; v_call: TRBV7-3; j_call: TRBJ2-5; cdr3_aa: CASSFGDGETQYF; cdr3_nt: TGTGCCAGCAGCTTCGGAGACGGAGAGACCCAGTACTTC
clone_size: NA; d_call: TRBD2; v_call: TRBV19; j_call: TRBJ2-1; cdr3_aa: CASSKVGAGGPSVYNEQFF; cdr3_nt: TGTGCCAGTAGTAAAGTAGGCGCGGGAGGGCCCTCTGTCTACAATGAGCAGTTCTTC
clone_size: NA; d_call: NA; v_call: TRBV12-5; j_call: TRBJ2-5; cdr3_aa: CASGRTIPGETQYF; cdr3_nt: TGTGCTAGTGGCCGGACTATCCCGGGGGAGACCCAGTACTTC
clone_size: NA; d_call: NA; v_call: TRBV5-1; j_call: TRBJ2-7; cdr3_aa: CASKAEINTYEQYF; cdr3_nt: TGCGCCAGCAAAGCAGAAATAAACACCTACGAGCAGTACTTC
clone_size: NA; d_call: NA; v_call: TRBV5-1; j_call: TRBJ2-3; cdr3_aa: CASSLGAGVNTQYF; cdr3_nt: TGCGCCAGCAGCTTGGGGGCAGGGGTTAATACGCAGTATTTT
clone_size: NA; d_call: NA; v_call: TRBV6-5; j_call: TRBJ1-2; cdr3_aa: CASTGSHLTPWGYTF; cdr3_nt: TGTGCCAGCACCGGAAGTCACCTCACCCCCTGGGGCTACACCTTC
clone_size: NA; d_call: NA; v_call: TRBV5-1; j_call: TRBJ2-4; cdr3_aa: CASSKDRGAEGIQYF; cdr3_nt: TGCGCCAGCAGCAAAGACAGAGGGGCGGAGGGCATTCAGTACTTC
clone_size: NA; d_call: NA; v_call: TRBV29-1; j_call: TRBJ2-5; cdr3_aa: CSLQGKETQYF; cdr3_nt: TGCAGCCTCCAGGGTAAAGAGACCCAGTACTTC
clone_size: NA; d_call: NA; v_call: TRBV5-1; j_call: TRBJ1-4; cdr3_aa: CASSLAAGIANEKLFF; cdr3_nt: TGCGCCAGCAGCTTGGCAGCGGGGATAGCTAATGAAAAACTGTTTTTT
clone_size: NA; d_call: TRBD2; v_call: TRBV15; j_call: TRBJ2-5; cdr3_aa: CATSTTGTRGETQYF; cdr3_nt: TGTGCCACCAGCACTACCGGGACTAGGGGAGAGACCCAGTACTTC
clone_size: NA; d_call: NA; v_call: TRBV7-9; j_call: TRBJ2-1; cdr3_aa: CASSYLALTYNEQFF; cdr3_nt: TGTGCCAGCAGCTATCTAGCCCTCACCTACAATGAGCAGTTCTTC
clone_size: NA; d_call: NA; v_call: TRBV7-9; j_call: TRBJ2-1; cdr3_aa: CASSVSGIWKQFF; cdr3_nt: TGTGCCAGCAGCGTCTCGGGAATTTGGAAGCAGTTCTTC
clone_size: NA; d_call: TRBD1; v_call: TRBV18; j_call: TRBJ1-5; cdr3_aa: CASSPGTVDNQPQHF; cdr3_nt: TGTGCCAGCTCACCAGGGACAGTAGATAATCAGCCCCAGCATTTT
clone_size: NA; d_call: NA; v_call: TRBV18; j_call: TRBJ1-1; cdr3_aa: CASSPTGLNTEAFF; cdr3_nt: TGTGCCAGCTCACCCACAGGCCTGAACACTGAAGCTTTCTTT
clone_size: once; d_call: NA; v_call: TRBV5-5; j_call: TRBJ1-5; cdr3_aa: CASSLAPGGAGNQPQHF; cdr3_nt: TGTGCCAGCAGCTTGGCCCCCGGGGGGGCTGGCAATCAGCCCCAGCATTTT
clone_size: NA; d_call: TRBD1; v_call: TRBV7-9; j_call: TRBJ2-7; cdr3_aa: CASSLARTGSYEQYF; cdr3_nt: TGTGCCAGCAGCTTAGCGAGGACAGGCTCTTACGAGCAGTACTTC
clone_size: NA; d_call: NA; v_call: TRBV30; j_call: TRBJ1-2; cdr3_aa: CAWSSTKGTYYGYTF; cdr3_nt: TGTGCCTGGAGTTCGACGAAGGGCACCTACTATGGCTACACCTTC
clone_size: NA; d_call: TRBD1; v_call: TRBV5-5; j_call: TRBJ2-7; cdr3_aa: CASSLAGTGTTYEQYF; cdr3_nt: TGTGCCAGCAGCTTGGCCGGGACAGGGACCACCTACGAGCAGTACTTC